The source of this TCR beta chain is a study of blood T cell repertoires in COVID-19 (dated by TCRdb to the early 2020s). At the level of the whole study: Samples from collaborators originated in the United States, Italy and Spain and spanned both the acute and convalescent phases of COVID-19. The prospective study material was composed of cDNA or gDNA derived from T cells, B-cell-depleted T cells, or PBMCs. Subjects who had been exposed to COVID-19, were actively infected with it, or had recovered from it provided the deeply sampled blood TCRbeta repertoires that made up the dataset. A freely available public database, intended as a resource for researchers studying the immune response to SARS-CoV-2, is where the repertoires were released. Samples came from the ongoing ImmuneRACE study (first 160 participants) plus 1,254 subjects from 6 global collaborators. A de-identified subject ID, COVID-19 status, age in years and sex were almost always included in the sample metadata. Where HLA class I and class II types were available, the types were taken from metadata supplied by the sample provider, not from assay-based typing. Beyond this particular receptor, the publication reports: The quantity of clinical and demographic metadata differed by source and by participant and was supplied without curation.

Germline trimming: 0 bases from V, 13 bases from J; junction bases outside gene matches: 12. Counted from cysteine to phenylalanine, this CDR3 has 16 amino acids. The retained sequence is limited to the CDR3, 48 bases, with the frame set at the first base. CDR1 is given as KGHSH and CDR2 as LQKENI, both from the germline V gene. Each collaborating institution followed its own protocols to collect whole blood in K2EDTA tubes. For TCRbeta analysis, collaborators shipped samples in one of three forms: frozen whole blood, isolated PBMCs, or DNA extracted from either of those sample types. TCRbeta CDR3 regions were amplified from genomic DNA using the immunoSEQ Assay, a bias-controlled multiplex PCR. Turning to the authors' computational methods: Within the assay, amplification of reference gene primers was used to estimate how many nucleated cells each sample contained. To quantify the absolute abundance of each unique TCRbeta CDR3 rearrangement, sequence reads were collapsed and filtered. For each sample, productive Simpson clonality was calculated as the square root of Simpson's diversity index over productive rearrangements. The source is immuneACCESS, and TCRdb retained only in-frame sequences with V and J called. Part of the clones is not carried over; for the studies checked, unresolved V genes explain less than half of this, and the remainder is unexplained. V and J calls and clone size are those listed in that table; D and trimming were worked out from the DNA. The sample profile shows around 130,000 clones; around 79% of them were found once. About a fifth of the sample is taken by the ten largest.

A note on this clone: What this receptor recognizes is not known. Per-base quality was not reported, and no clone a single base away is much larger than it.

This TCR was recovered from an elderly man with acute or convalescent COVID-19. The chain links TRBV18 with TRBJ1-2, and 12 junctional nucleotides match TRBD1. What was sequenced was peripheral blood. The CDR3 loop reads CASSPPSGTGGPPATF. The DNA sequence follows: TGTGCCAGCTCACCACCTTCCGGGACAGGGGGCCCGCCGGCCACCTTC. Supplemented by the reference TRBV18 and TRBJ1-2 proteins around the CDR3, the complete variable domain is NAGVMQNPRHLVRRRGQEARLRCSPMKGHSHVYWYRQLPEEGLKFMVYLQKENIIDESGMPKERFSAEFPKEGPSILRIQQVVRGDSAAYFCASSPPSGTGGPPATFGSGTRLTVV.